The 10 T cell receptor beta chains given below trace back to one sample, sequenced in a study of blood T cell repertoires in COVID-19. Data came from immunoSEQ multiplex PCR; TCRdb stores just in-frame clones and leaves some out. There are fewer than 250,000 clones in the sample; around 82% occur only once, and about 4.5% lies in the top ten. Material for sequencing was peripheral blood. These receptors came from a woman between 65 and 79 years old with acute or convalescent COVID-19.

V and J are TRBV3-1 (or the pseudogene TRBV3-2) and TRBJ2-2, with D tentatively TRBD1 (6 bases). From germline, CDR1 is LGHDT and CDR2 YNNKEL (reference sequence). This CDR3 contains 13 residues. The V gene lost 3 bases and the J gene lost 6 bases, with 8 bases spanning the gap. CDR3 loop: CASSQGAPGELFF. CDR3 in DNA: TGTGCCAGCAGCCAGGGGGCGCCCGGGGAGCTGTTTTTT.

The chain has TRBV19 and TRBJ2-7, with 11 bases that match TRBD1. V dropped 5 bases and J dropped 7; count of bases not matched to a gene: 4. The germline CDR1 and CDR2 sequences are LNHDA and SQIVND (reference sequence). The CDR3 totals 13 residues. Here the CDR3 reads CASSPGTGGEQYF. Written as DNA, the CDR3 is TGTGCCAGTAGTCCCGGGACAGGGGGTGAGCAGTACTTC.

The chain is built from TRBV30 and TRBJ2-7; no firm D call. The CDR3 loop spans 12 amino acids. The ends were cut back, 0 bases at V and 2 bases at J, with 5 bases in the middle. CDR1 is GTSNPN, CDR2 SVGIG, per germline (reference sequence). Written as DNA, the CDR3 is TGTGCCTGGAGTGTATCAACCTACGAGCAGTACTTC. It specifies CAWSVSTYEQYF. The complete variable domain, with remaining parts taken from reference TRBV30 and TRBJ2-7, reads SQTIHQWPATLVQPVGSPLSLECTVEGTSNPNLYWYRQAAGRGLQLLFYSVGIGQISSEVPQNLSASRPQDRQFILSSKKLLLSDSGFYLCAWSVSTYEQYFGPGTRLTVT.

This clone turned up a few times. The V gene is TRBV12-3 or TRBV12-4, the J gene TRBJ1-2; 8 positions agree with TRBD1. Germline trimming cut 6 bases from V and 8 bases from J; bases unmatched to any gene: 5. CDR3 size: 12 residues. DNA of the CDR3: TGTGCCAGCAGAGCCGACAGGGGCGGCTACACCTTC. Translation: CASRADRGGYTF.

CDR3 in amino acids: CASSPIRGQKITYGYTF. Written as DNA, the CDR3 is TGTGCCAGCAGCCCCATCCGCGGACAGAAGATAACCTATGGCTACACCTTC. The chain uses TRBV4-2 and TRBJ1-2; possible D gene TRBD1, 6 bases. This CDR3 comprises 17 residues. The V and J ends lost 4 bases and 4 bases respectively, with 22 bases between them. Germline CDR1 is LGHNA and CDR2 is YNFKEQ.

This chain links TRBV3-1 (or the pseudogene TRBV3-2) with TRBJ1-5; a weak D match, TRBD1 (6 bases). Germline V gene sequence: CDR1 LGHDT, CDR2 YNNKEL (reference sequence). The CDR3 has 13 residues. V dropped 4 bases and J dropped 6 bases, with 10 bases sitting between them. The CDR3 DNA reads as TGTGCCAGCAGCCTACAGGGATTTCAGCCCCAGCATTTT. It encodes CASSLQGFQPQHF.

J is TRBJ2-7 and V is TRBV3-1 (or the pseudogene TRBV3-2), with D possibly TRBD1 on 5 matching bases. The CDR3 loop spans 12 amino acids. Trimming pared 4 bases from V and 2 bases from J, leaving 6 bases between. CDR1 LGHDT and CDR2 YNNKEL come from the germline V gene (reference sequence). CDR3 sequence: CASSPTAYEQYF. CDR3 in DNA: TGTGCCAGCAGCCCGACAGCCTACGAGCAGTACTTC.

To note about this clone: Additional DNA sequences in this sample encode the identical CDR3. The chain joins TRBV7-2 to TRBJ1-3, with TRBD1 matching over 8 bases. Germline CDR1 SGHTA, CDR2 FQGNSA. The CDR3 has 15 residues. Trimming removed 4 bases from V and 0 bases from J; junction bases left unmatched: 2. The CDR3 loop is CASSWGQASGNTIYF. In DNA, the CDR3 is TGTGCCAGCAGCTGGGGACAGGCCTCTGGAAACACCATATATTTT. The variable domain in full, with the rest retrieved from reference TRBV7-2 and TRBJ1-3, is GAGVSQSPSNKVTEKGKDVELRCDPISGHTALYWYRQSLGQGLEFLIYFQGNSAPDKSGLPSDRFSAERTGGSVSTLTIQRTQQEDSAVYLCASSWGQASGNTIYFGEGSWLTVV.

The CDR3 region is CASSLQGISYNSPLHF. CDR3 bases: TGTGCCAGCAGTTTACAGGGGATCTCCTATAATTCACCCCTCCACTTT. The chain recombines TRBV27 with TRBJ1-6; weak D call: TRBD1 (6 bases). V lost 2 bases and J lost 0, with 8 bases in between. This CDR3 has 16 amino acids. Germline V CDR1 and CDR2: MNHEY, SMNVEV (reference sequence).

CDR3 amino acids: CAWSTRGSSGNTIYF. For the CDR3, the DNA is TGTGCCTGGAGTACACGAGGGAGCTCTGGAAACACCATATATTTT. The chain employs TRBV30 and TRBJ1-3, with D hard to call. The length of the CDR3 is 15 residues. The germline V gene encodes CDR1 GTSNPN and CDR2 SVGIG (reference sequence). V lost 2 bases to trimming and J lost 0 bases, with 11 bases between them. Full variable domain (outside the CDR3, taken from reference TRBV30 and TRBJ1-3): SQTIHQWPATLVQPVGSPLSLECTVEGTSNPNLYWYRQAAGRGLQLLFYSVGIGQISSEVPQNLSASRPQDRQFILSSKKLLLSDSGFYLCAWSTRGSSGNTIYFGEGSWLTVV.